These 27 T cell receptor beta chains were all obtained from the same sample, sequenced in a study of chemoradiotherapy in HPV16-positive cancers. Data came from immunoSEQ multiplex PCR; TCRdb stores just in-frame clones and leaves some out. Found here are around 5,300 clones, around 86% of them singletons; the top ten hold approximately 2%. The specimen comprised tumor tissue, sampled from a patient who underwent chemoradiotherapy. The source of these receptors is a human donor with HPV-associated anogenital cancer.

The genes are TRBV30 and TRBJ1-5, with a possible D match to TRBD1 (6 bases). Germline V gene lookup returns CDR1 GTSNPN and CDR2 SVGIG (reference sequence). V gave up 3 bases and J gave up 6 bases, with 15 bases separating them. The CDR3 has 14 residues. CDR3 sequence: CAWREAGAAQPQHF. CDR3 DNA sequence: TGTGCCTGGAGGGAGGCAGGGGCTGCTCAGCCCCAGCATTTT.

This chain connects TRBV14 to TRBJ1-2; 9 positions agree with TRBD1. This CDR3 is 13 amino acids long. Germline CDR1 SGHDN, CDR2 FVKESK. Trimming at V came to 3 bases and at J to 4 bases, leaving 0 bases not matched to a gene. The CDR3 coding sequence is TGTGCCAGCAGCCAGACAGGGGGCTATGGCTACACCTTC. Encoded protein: CASSQTGGYGYTF.

V gene TRBV5-6 combines with J gene TRBJ2-7; D is ambiguous. Trimming removed 3 bases from V and 7 bases from J, with 20 bases in between. CDR1 SGHDT and CDR2 YYEEEE come from the germline V gene. The CDR3 sequence is 15 residues long. The CDR3 nucleotides read TGTGCCAGCAGCTGGTCCATGGATCCACCTGAGGAGCAGTACTTC. This translates into CASSWSMDPPEEQYF.

CDR3 sequence (DNA): TGTGCCAGCAGCTCTAGACGGGGGCTGCACGAGCAGTACTTC. This encodes CASSSRRGLHEQYF. The chain combines TRBV7-8 with TRBJ2-7; D possibly uses TRBD1 or TRBD2 (6 bases each). V was cut by 4 bases and J by 5 bases, with 15 bases left in between. Germline lookup yields CDR1 SGHVS and CDR2 FQNEAQ. This CDR3 is built from 14 residues.

The chain links TRBV27 to TRBJ1-6; tentatively, D is TRBD1 (5 bases). V was trimmed by 3 bases and J by 5 bases, leaving 11 bases between them. Germline CDR1 MNHEY, CDR2 SMNVEV (reference sequence). The CDR3 loop spans 15 amino acids. The CDR3 loop reads CASSLRTRDNSPLHF. DNA for the CDR3: TGTGCCAGCAGTTTGCGGACACGAGATAATTCACCCCTCCACTTT.

The chain couples TRBV7-8 to TRBJ1-4; D call uncertain. CDR1 and CDR2 from the germline V gene are SGHVS and FQNEAQ. The CDR3 consists of 11 residues. Trimming shortened V by 5 bases and J by 7 bases, and 5 bases separated the two germline ends. The CDR3 DNA sequence: TGTGCCAGCAGCGCAAGTGAAAAACTGTTTTTT. Amino acid sequence: CASSASEKLFF.

The chain recombines TRBV10-3 with TRBJ1-3; 8 bases are shared with TRBD1. Germline V gene data show CDR1 as ENHRY and CDR2 as SYGVKD. Unmatched junction bases numbered 11, after V lost 10 bases and J lost 0 bases. The CDR3 has 16 residues. The CDR3 here is CATTRTDRGSGNTIYF. The CDR3 DNA is TGTGCCACCACGCGAACCGACAGGGGCTCTGGAAACACCATATATTTT.

The chain combines TRBV10-3 with TRBJ2-2; D might be TRBD2 (6 bases). This CDR3 has 16 residues. CDR1 and CDR2 from the germline V gene are ENHRY and SYGVKD. The germline V and J ends were trimmed by 10 bases and 4 bases, with 22 bases remaining between them. The CDR3 sequence: CATGGSGGLGTGELFF. The CDR3 DNA follows: TGTGCCACCGGGGGTAGCGGAGGACTCGGCACCGGGGAGCTGTTTTTT.

The chain has TRBV2 and TRBJ2-3; 8 nucleotides match TRBD1. The junction had 7 bases not matched to a gene; V was cut back by 2 bases and J by 3 bases. CDR3 size: 16 residues. The germline CDR1 and CDR2 sequences are SNHLY and FYNNEI. The CDR3 sequence is CASSERAGGGTDTQYF. CDR3 coding DNA: TGTGCCAGCAGTGAAAGGGCAGGGGGCGGGACAGATACGCAGTATTTT. The whole variable domain, remainder taken from reference TRBV2 and TRBJ2-3, is EPEVTQTPSHQVTQMGQEVILRCVPISNHLYFYWYRQILGQKVEFLVSFYNNEISEKSEIFDDQFSVERPDGSNFTLKIRSTKLEDSAMYFCASSERAGGGTDTQYFGPGTRLTVL.

The rearrangement links TRBV5-1 to TRBJ2-3; TRBD2 might be the D (6 bases). The germline gives CDR1 SGHRS, CDR2 YFSETQ. Trimming left V 6 bases short and J 2 bases short, with 16 bases between. The CDR3 runs to 15 residues. CDR3 nucleotide sequence: TGCGCCAGCACCGCCGGCGGGGACCTCACAGATACGCAGTATTTT. Translated, it gives CASTAGGDLTDTQYF.

The chain links TRBV7-2 to TRBJ2-1; 8 nucleotides agree with TRBD2. Trimming removed 4 bases from V and 7 bases from J; junction bases left unmatched: 9. Germline CDR1 reads SGHTA; CDR2 reads FQGNSA. The CDR3 sequence is 15 residues long. CDR3 in amino acids: CASSSRTSSSNEQFF. Written as DNA, the CDR3 is TGTGCCAGCAGCTCCCGGACTAGCTCGTCTAATGAGCAGTTCTTC.

This chain connects TRBV5-6 to TRBJ2-7; D not resolved. The CDR3 consists of 14 residues. With 1 base removed from V and 2 bases from J, the gap between germline ends came to 10 bases. Per germline, CDR1 SGHDT and CDR2 YYEEEE. The CDR3 protein is CASSLLNRAYEQYF. The CDR3 DNA reads as TGTGCCAGCAGCTTGTTGAACCGCGCCTACGAGCAGTACTTC. Combining the CDR3 with reference TRBV5-6 and TRBJ2-7 gives the whole variable domain DAGVTQSPTHLIKTRGQQVTLRCSPKSGHDTVSWYQQALGQGPQFIFQYYEEEERQRGNFPDRFSGHQFPNYSSELNVNALLLGDSALYLCASSLLNRAYEQYFGPGTRLTVT.

The chain uses TRBV7-8 and TRBJ2-3; D unresolved. Germline V lookup: CDR1 SGHVS, CDR2 FQNEAQ. V was clipped by 2 bases and J by 6 bases, with 9 bases between them. The CDR3 length is 13 residues. The CDR3 here is CASSLSVRDTQYF. The CDR3 DNA is TGTGCCAGCAGCTTATCGGTCCGGGATACGCAGTATTTT. Full variable domain (missing parts from reference TRBV7-8 and TRBJ2-3): GAGVSQSPRYKVAKRGQDVALRCDPISGHVSLFWYQQALGQGPEFLTYFQNEAQLDKSGLPSDRFFAERPEGSVSTLKIQRTQQEDSAVYLCASSLSVRDTQYFGPGTRLTVL.

This sequence joins TRBV6-5 and TRBJ2-7; no reliable D call. The V gene lost 8 bases and the J gene lost 2 bases, with 10 bases spanning the gap. The CDR3 sequence is 12 residues long. Germline V gene data show CDR1 as MNHEY and CDR2 as SVGAGI. CDR3 amino acids: CASADGPYEQYF. The CDR3 nucleotides are TGTGCCAGCGCGGACGGGCCCTACGAGCAGTACTTC.

The rearrangement uses TRBV6-5 and TRBJ1-1; tentatively, D is TRBD1 (5 bases). CDR3 length: 14 residues. The V gene lost 0 bases and the J gene lost 5 bases, with 10 bases spanning the gap. Germline assignment: CDR1 MNHEY and CDR2 SVGAGI. The CDR3 nucleotides read TGTGCCAGCAGTTACTCACAGGCTCTGACTGAAGCTTTCTTT. It yields the protein CASSYSQALTEAFF.

Only one count was recorded for this clone. The chain has TRBV10-2 and TRBJ2-5; D is ambiguous. Trimming left V 7 bases short and J 5 bases short, with 14 bases between. The germline CDR1 and CDR2 sequences are WSHSY and SAAADI. CDR3 length: 13 residues. The DNA of the CDR3 is TGCGCCAGCACCCGCGGACCCTGGGAGACCCAGTACTTC. It specifies CASTRGPWETQYF.

This chain uses TRBV5-1 with TRBJ2-7, with 9 bases identical to TRBD1. Per germline, CDR1 SGHRS and CDR2 YFSETQ. This CDR3 spans 16 amino acids. The CDR3 bases are TGCGCCAGCAGCCCCGAACCGGGACAGGGTTTGTTGGTGACCCAGGTC. Translated: CASSPEPGQGLLVTQV.

This chain connects TRBV7-9 to TRBJ2-3; possibly TRBD2 for D (6 bases). CDR1 is SEHNR and CDR2 is FQNEAQ in the germline V gene (reference sequence). CDR3 length: 17 amino acids. V was shortened by 5 bases and J by 0 bases, with 18 bases between the two germline ends. CDR3 DNA: TGTGCCAGCAGCCCATATGGCTTTGGGGGGAGCACAGATACGCAGTATTTT. Residues: CASSPYGFGGSTDTQYF.

This clone was seen a single time. The rearrangement joins TRBV7-9 to TRBJ2-2; a weak D match, TRBD2 (6 bases). This CDR3 has 17 amino acids. CDR1 and CDR2 from the germline V gene are SEHNR and FQNEAQ (reference sequence). Trimming cost V 10 bases and J 6 bases, with 27 bases left between them. The CDR3 is CATLHRTVAVTAGELFF. In nucleotides, the CDR3 is TGTGCCACCCTTCACAGGACCGTAGCGGTCACGGCCGGGGAGCTGTTTTTT.

The rearrangement joins TRBV19 to TRBJ2-3, with unresolved D. Germline V gene sequence: CDR1 LNHDA, CDR2 SQIVND (reference sequence). The CDR3 runs to 16 residues. V was trimmed by 4 bases and J by 0 bases, leaving 14 bases between them. The CDR3 protein is CASSRTVETSTDTQYF. In nucleotides, the CDR3 is TGTGCCAGTAGTAGAACGGTTGAGACTAGCACAGATACGCAGTATTTT.

This clone appeared a single time. The V gene is TRBV27, the J gene TRBJ2-1; no firm D call. CDR3 length: 13 residues. V lost 6 bases and J 6 bases, leaving 12 bases between the germline ends. Germline V lookup: CDR1 MNHEY, CDR2 SMNVEV (reference sequence). CDR3 coding DNA: TGTGCCAGCAGCTTGCAGCTGGGCAATGAGCAGTTCTTC. Translating it yields CASSLQLGNEQFF.

The chain uses TRBV6-1 and TRBJ2-5, with TRBD2 identical over 7 bases. The CDR3 consists of 13 residues. CDR1 is MNHNS and CDR2 is SASEGT in the germline V gene. V trimming: 8 bases; J trimming: 1 base; junction bases outside the gene matches: 4. The CDR3, as DNA: TGTGCCAGCTCCGGCGGGAGCCAAGAGACCCAGTACTTC. As protein: CASSGGSQETQYF.

This chain joins TRBV28 and TRBJ1-1; 8 bases agree with TRBD1. CDR3 length equals 14 residues. V trimming: 5 bases; J trimming: 6 bases; junction bases outside the gene matches: 8. In germline, CDR1 is MDHEN, CDR2 SYDVKM. The CDR3 coding sequence is TGTGCCAGCAGTAGAGGACAGGGTTTTTCTGAAGCTTTCTTT. Protein sequence: CASSRGQGFSEAFF.

The genes are TRBV7-9 and TRBJ2-5; 8 nucleotides align to TRBD1. Per germline, CDR1 SEHNR and CDR2 FQNEAQ (reference sequence). The ends lost 3 bases at V and 5 bases at J; junction bases unmatched: 2. CDR3 length: 13 amino acids. The CDR3 sequence is CASSFGQGETQYF. The CDR3, as DNA: TGTGCCAGCAGCTTCGGACAGGGCGAGACCCAGTACTTC. The complete variable domain, with remaining parts taken from reference TRBV7-9 and TRBJ2-5, reads DTGVSQNPRHKITKRGQNVTFRCDPISEHNRLYWYRQTLGQGPEFLTYFQNEAQLEKSRLLSDRFSAERPKGSFSTLEIQRTEQGDSAMYLCASSFGQGETQYFGPGTRLLVL.

This chain connects TRBV11-2 to TRBJ2-3; D is uncertain. Germline V gives CDR1 SGHAT, CDR2 FQNNGV. Trimming cost V 1 base and J 5 bases, with 13 bases left between them. CDR3 length equals 15 residues. In nucleotides, the CDR3 is TGTGCCAGCAGCTTAGGCCGGCTAGTGGGAGATACGCAGTATTTT. It codes for CASSLGRLVGDTQYF.

This chain connects TRBV27 to TRBJ2-3; 12 bases match TRBD2. This CDR3 is built from 19 residues. Germline V CDR1 and CDR2: MNHEY, SMNVEV (reference sequence). Trimming took 5 bases from V and 4 from J; bases not matched to a gene: 16. CDR3 DNA: TGTGCCAGCAGTCCCATCGGTCTAGCGGGAGGGCCGGGGGCAGATACGCAGTATTTT. Translating gives CASSPIGLAGGPGADTQYF.

The chain's CDR3 is CASSEKFGSYEQYF. The CDR3 DNA reads TGTGCCAGCAGTGAAAAGTTCGGTTCCTACGAGCAGTACTTC. The genes are TRBV6-1 and TRBJ2-7; no reliable D call. From germline, CDR1 is MNHNS and CDR2 SASEGT. Trimming shortened V by 2 bases and J by 1 base, and 9 bases separated the two germline ends. This CDR3 contains 14 residues.